This T cell receptor (beta chain) was sequenced during a study of molecular identifiers for immune sequencing clone quantification. One entry per CDR3 protein results from TCRdb running MiXCR on the PCR reads. The repertoire holds some 320,000 distinct CDR3 sequences, with roughly a fifth as singletons. Germline assignment: CDR1 MGHRA and CDR2 YSYEKL. The CDR3 totals 13 residues. Trimming removed 4 bases at V and 1 base at J, with 7 bases between. The sorting of naive CD8 T cells used the CD8+CD4-CCR7+CD45RA+ phenotype. The specimen was naive CD8+ T cells from blood, with Jurkat cell RNA spiked in. Subset denoted: FACS-sorted CD8+CD4-CCR7+CD45RA+ naive T cells. J is TRBJ1-2 and V is TRBV4-1; D unclear. The clonotype originates from a human donor in good health. Some libraries in this study had Jurkat cell RNA spiked in. CDR3: CASSPDGNYGYTF. DNA of the CDR3: TGCGCCAGCAGCCCGGACGGTAACTATGGCTACACCTTC.